The 24 T cell receptor beta chains in this list originate from one sample, sequenced in a study of T cell responses to AZD1222 COVID-19 vaccine. The repertoire was sequenced with immunoSEQ multiplex PCR; TCRdb's copy has only in-frame clones and lacks some. This table has 90,000 to 140,000 clones, more than 75% appearing once. The material was peripheral blood, obtained on day 0 of AZD1222 vaccination. All receptors come from an adult in good health.

This sequence joins TRBV7-2 and TRBJ2-4, with D perhaps matching TRBD1 or TRBD2 (5 bases each). This CDR3 contains 15 residues. Per germline, CDR1 SGHTA and CDR2 FQGNSA. V lost 1 base and J 8 bases, leaving 15 bases between the germline ends. DNA for the CDR3: TGTGCCAGCAGCTTAGGTCGAGGGGTTATGCACATTCAGTACTTC. It translates to CASSLGRGVMHIQYF.

This clone was observed a single time. The chain links TRBV11-1 to TRBJ2-7; D ambiguous. The V gene lost 2 bases and the J gene lost 4 bases, with 18 bases spanning the gap. Germline CDR1 and CDR2: SGHAT and FQDESV (reference sequence). The CDR3 covers 16 residues. The CDR3 reads CASSLSTASGPYEQYF. DNA of the CDR3: TGTGCCAGCAGCTTAAGTACGGCTTCTGGCCCTTACGAGCAGTACTTC.

DNA for the CDR3: TGCGCCAGCAGCCGTACCGGGACAAGGCAAGAGACCCAGTACTTC. This gives the protein CASSRTGTRQETQYF. This chain connects TRBV5-1 to TRBJ2-5, with D perhaps matching TRBD1 (6 bases). Germline CDR1 is SGHRS and CDR2 is YFSETQ. Trimming removed 4 bases at V and 2 bases at J, with 15 bases between. The CDR3 length is 15 residues.

This clone has just a few counts. The gene calls are TRBV4-1 and TRBJ1-2; the match to TRBD1 covers 8 bases. V lost 0 bases, J lost 4 bases, and 10 bases stayed unmatched. The CDR3 is made up of 17 amino acids. The germline CDR1 and CDR2 sequences are MGHRA and YSYEKL. The CDR3 region has the DNA TGCGCCAGCAGCCAAGATATGGCAGGGGGCAGGAGCTATGGCTACACCTTC. Its protein is CASSQDMAGGRSYGYTF.

The CDR3 reads CASSSGRGGAVGEQYF. CDR3 nucleotide sequence: TGCGCCAGCAGCTCAGGGAGAGGGGGGGCCGTTGGAGAGCAGTACTTC. The chain has TRBV5-1 and TRBJ2-7; a weak D match, TRBD2 (7 bases). The CDR3 runs 16 residues. The V end was cut by 3 bases, the J end by 7 bases, with 23 bases between. Germline V gene lookup returns CDR1 SGHRS and CDR2 YFSETQ.

About this clone itself: One junction end disagrees with the germline gene, perhaps due to a read error. The genes are TRBV4-1 and TRBJ1-2; no clear D. The germline gives CDR1 MGHRA, CDR2 YSYEKL. This CDR3 contains 12 residues. This CDR3 is CASNQGGYGYTF. The DNA for the CDR3 is TGCGCCAGCAACCAAGGTGGATATGGCTACACCTTC.

CDR3 protein: CAASSWKRNTEAFF. The CDR3 bases are TGTGCCGCCAGCAGCTGGAAGAGAAACACTGAAGCTTTCTTT. The chain carries TRBV25-1 and TRBJ1-1; D is ambiguous. The germline gives CDR1 MGHDK, CDR2 SYGVNS. V shed 11 bases and J shed 2 bases, with 18 bases lying between them. The CDR3 is 14 residues long.

The V and J genes are TRBV7-2 and TRBJ2-2, with 10 nucleotides matching TRBD2. The CDR3 spans 16 residues. Germline V gene sequence: CDR1 SGHTA, CDR2 FQGNSA. V gave up 2 bases and J gave up 6 bases; unmatched junction bases: 6. In DNA, the CDR3 is TGTGCCAGCAGCTTAATGGCCCTAGCGGGGGCCGGGGAGCTGTTTTTT. It specifies CASSLMALAGAGELFF.

This chain links TRBV11-1 with TRBJ1-5, with D possibly being TRBD1 (6 bases). CDR1 SGHAT and CDR2 FQDESV come from the germline V gene (reference sequence). Trimming removed 1 base at V and 4 bases at J, with 11 bases between. This CDR3 is built from 15 residues. CDR3 in DNA: TGTGCCAGCAGCTTAGACGGACAGCTGAATCAGCCCCAGCATTTT. Translated, it gives CASSLDGQLNQPQHF.

This clone was counted only a few times. The chain carries TRBV10-3 and TRBJ1-3; no clear D gene. V was trimmed by 7 bases and J by 0 bases, leaving 10 bases between them. Per germline, CDR1 ENHRY and CDR2 SYGVKD. CDR3 length: 14 residues. This CDR3 reads CAIKPSGSGNTIYF. DNA for the CDR3: TGTGCCATCAAACCCTCGGGCTCTGGAAACACCATATATTTT.

The CDR3 protein is CASSAVLGVSGNTIYF. DNA for the CDR3: TGCGCCAGCAGCGCCGTCCTGGGTGTCTCTGGAAACACCATATATTTT. The chain has TRBV5-1 and TRBJ1-3; D gene uncertain. CDR3 length: 16 amino acids. Germline CDR1 and CDR2: SGHRS and YFSETQ. The V and J ends lost 4 bases and 0 bases respectively, with 14 bases between them.

In DNA, the CDR3 is TGTGCCAGCAGCCAAGATGGGGGGGATACTGAAGCTTTCTTT. Residues: CASSQDGGDTEAFF. The chain joins TRBV4-2 to TRBJ1-1, with D maybe TRBD1 (5 bases). Germline V gene sequence: CDR1 LGHNA, CDR2 YNFKEQ. Trimming took 0 bases from V and 5 from J, leaving 10 bases between them. The CDR3 spans 14 residues.

V is TRBV29-1 and J is TRBJ1-5, with D tentatively TRBD1 (5 bases). This CDR3 comprises 18 residues. V shed 7 bases and J shed 4 bases, with 29 bases lying between them. Germline CDR1 reads SQVTM; CDR2 reads ANQGSEA. The CDR3 DNA sequence: TGCAGCGGGCATCAGGGTCGAGGACGGCTATCGATGAATCAGCCCCAGCATTTT. This gives the protein CSGHQGRGRLSMNQPQHF. Complete variable domain (other parts from reference TRBV29-1 and TRBJ1-5): SAVISQKPSRDICQRGTSLTIQCQVDSQVTMMFWYRQQPGQSLTLIATANQGSEATYESGFVIDKFPISRPNLTFSTLTVSNMSPEDSSIYLCSGHQGRGRLSMNQPQHFGDGTRLSIL.

V gene TRBV24-1 combines with J gene TRBJ2-5, with TRBD1 matching 10 bases. CDR3 length: 16 residues. Germline V gives CDR1 KGHDR, CDR2 SFDVKD. J lost 5 bases, V lost 4 bases, and 9 bases had no gene match. DNA of the CDR3: TGTGCCACCAGTGACCAAGTCCCGGGACAGGGGGAGACCCAGTACTTC. Protein sequence: CATSDQVPGQGETQYF.

The CDR3 protein is CASNKDKANYGYTF. In nucleotides, the CDR3 is TGCGCCAGCAACAAGGACAAAGCTAACTATGGCTACACCTTC. The V and J genes are TRBV10-2 and TRBJ1-2; D possibly corresponds to TRBD1 (5 bases). The CDR3 loop spans 14 amino acids. Germline V gives CDR1 WSHSY, CDR2 SAAADI. Deletions cut 7 bases from V and 0 bases from J, with 12 bases between.

The V gene is TRBV2, the J gene TRBJ1-2, with unresolved D. The CDR3 is 17 residues long. Germline lookup yields CDR1 SNHLY and CDR2 FYNNEI. The V end lost 1 base, the J end lost 6 bases, and 21 bases lay between the germline ends. CDR3 sequence reads: CASSEVFRAGGIDGYTF. DNA of the CDR3: TGTGCCAGCAGTGAAGTCTTTCGGGCAGGAGGGATAGATGGCTACACCTTC. The full variable domain, rest sourced from reference TRBV2 and TRBJ1-2, is EPEVTQTPSHQVTQMGQEVILRCVPISNHLYFYWYRQILGQKVEFLVSFYNNEISEKSEIFDDQFSVERPDGSNFTLKIRSTKLEDSAMYFCASSEVFRAGGIDGYTFGSGTRLTVV.

This chain connects TRBV28 to TRBJ1-2, with D possibly matching TRBD1 (6 bases). CDR3 length: 13 residues. Germline-derived CDR1 and CDR2 are MDHEN and SYDVKM. V was cut by 5 bases and J by 7 bases, with 14 bases left in between. CDR3 sequence (DNA): TGTGCCAGCAGTAAGGGGGTCGTGGGTGGCTACACCTTC. This codes for CASSKGVVGGYTF.

In DNA form, the CDR3 reads TGCGCCAGCACCCTCGGCACCTCTAACTATGGCTACACCTTC. It translates to CASTLGTSNYGYTF. This chain connects TRBV5-1 to TRBJ1-2; no clear D. The germline V gene has CDR1 SGHRS and CDR2 YFSETQ. This CDR3 has 14 amino acids. Trimming left V 6 bases short and J 0 bases short, with 12 bases between.

The chain employs TRBV7-2 and TRBJ2-1; D call uncertain. The ends were cut back, 1 base at V and 9 bases at J, with 10 bases in the middle. This CDR3 has 13 residues. The germline V gene encodes CDR1 SGHTA and CDR2 FQGNSA. The CDR3 reads CASSLEQRREQFF. The CDR3 nucleotides read TGTGCCAGCAGCTTAGAGCAAAGGCGTGAGCAGTTCTTC.

The V gene is TRBV29-1, the J gene TRBJ1-6; the D gene is possibly TRBD1 (6 bases). The CDR3 length is 13 residues. V lost 4 bases to trimming and J lost 7 bases, with 11 bases between them. CDR1 and CDR2 from the germline V gene are SQVTM and ANQGSEA. The CDR3 reads CSVVGQGNSPLHF. The CDR3 DNA reads as TGCAGCGTTGTTGGCCAGGGGAATTCACCCCTCCACTTT.

This clone was counted a few times. The chain joins TRBV7-2 to TRBJ1-5; 7 bases fit TRBD1. The CDR3 covers 15 residues. Germline V gene data show CDR1 as SGHTA and CDR2 as FQGNSA. J gave up 6 bases and V 5 bases, and 10 bases lay outside the gene matches. In DNA, the CDR3 is TGTGCCAGCAGCCCCCTGGGATCAGGGGGTCAGCCCCAGCATTTT. Translation gives CASSPLGSGGQPQHF.

The rearrangement links TRBV4-2 to TRBJ2-3; D is uncertain. Germline V lookup: CDR1 LGHNA, CDR2 YNFKEQ. V was pared by 0 bases and J by 1 base, with 5 bases between. The CDR3 extends over 14 amino acids. The CDR3, as DNA: TGTGCCAGCAGCCAAGATAAGGGCACAGATACGCAGTATTTT. Translated: CASSQDKGTDTQYF.

The chain has TRBV19 and TRBJ1-3; D is uncertain. CDR1 is LNHDA and CDR2 is SQIVND in the germline V gene (reference sequence). This CDR3 comprises 12 residues. Trimming removed 6 bases at V and 1 base at J, with 4 bases between. The CDR3 sequence is CASRSSGNTIYF. CDR3 DNA: TGTGCCAGTAGGAGTTCTGGAAACACCATATATTTT.

The CDR3 DNA follows: TGCGCCAGCAGCAGGGCTCCGCTGTCAACTAATGAAAAACTGTTTTTT. It translates to CASSRAPLSTNEKLFF. This chain links TRBV5-1 with TRBJ1-4; D gene ambiguous. The CDR3 has 16 residues. Deletions cut 4 bases from V and 0 bases from J, with 13 bases between. Germline CDR1 SGHRS, CDR2 YFSETQ.